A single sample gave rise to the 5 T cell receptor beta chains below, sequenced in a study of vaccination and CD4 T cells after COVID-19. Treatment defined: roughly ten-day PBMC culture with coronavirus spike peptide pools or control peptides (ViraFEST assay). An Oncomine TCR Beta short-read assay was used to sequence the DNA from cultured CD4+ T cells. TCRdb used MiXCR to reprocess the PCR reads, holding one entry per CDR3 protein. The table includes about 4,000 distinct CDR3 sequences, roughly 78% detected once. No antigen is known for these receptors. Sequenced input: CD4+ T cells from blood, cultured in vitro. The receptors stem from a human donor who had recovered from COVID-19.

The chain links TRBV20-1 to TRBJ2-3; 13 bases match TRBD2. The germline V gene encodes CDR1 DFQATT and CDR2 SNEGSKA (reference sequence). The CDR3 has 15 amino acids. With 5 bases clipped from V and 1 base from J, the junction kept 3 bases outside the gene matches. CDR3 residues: CSASGLAGRTDTQYF. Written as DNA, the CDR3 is TGCAGTGCTTCGGGACTAGCGGGGCGCACAGATACGCAGTATTTT.

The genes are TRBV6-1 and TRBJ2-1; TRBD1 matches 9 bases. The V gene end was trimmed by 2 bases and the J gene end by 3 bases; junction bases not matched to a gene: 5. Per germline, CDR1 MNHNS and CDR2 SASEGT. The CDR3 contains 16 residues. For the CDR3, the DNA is TGTGCCAGCAGTGAACACCGGGACAGGGTCTACAATGAGCAGTTCTTC. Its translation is CASSEHRDRVYNEQFF.

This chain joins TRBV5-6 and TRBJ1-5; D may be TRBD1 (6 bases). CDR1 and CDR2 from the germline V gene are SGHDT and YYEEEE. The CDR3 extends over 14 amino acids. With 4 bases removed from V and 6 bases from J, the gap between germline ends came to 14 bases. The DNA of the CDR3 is TGTGCCAGCAGCCCAAAGGGGGGGAGTCAGCCCCAGCATTTT. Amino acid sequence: CASSPKGGSQPQHF.

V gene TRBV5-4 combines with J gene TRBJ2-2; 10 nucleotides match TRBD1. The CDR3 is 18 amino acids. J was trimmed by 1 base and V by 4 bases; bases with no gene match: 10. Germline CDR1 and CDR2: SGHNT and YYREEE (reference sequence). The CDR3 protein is CASSPSGTGEMNTGELFF. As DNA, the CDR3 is TGTGCCAGCAGCCCGTCCGGGACAGGGGAGATGAACACCGGGGAGCTGTTTTTT.

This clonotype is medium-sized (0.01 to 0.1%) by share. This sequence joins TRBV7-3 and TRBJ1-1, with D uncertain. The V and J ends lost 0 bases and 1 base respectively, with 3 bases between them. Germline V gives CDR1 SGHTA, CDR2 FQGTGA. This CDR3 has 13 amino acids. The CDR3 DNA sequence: TGTGCCAGCAGCTTAACGACGAACACTGAAGCTTTCTTT. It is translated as CASSLTTNTEAFF. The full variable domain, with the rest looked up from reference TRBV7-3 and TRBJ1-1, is GAGVSQTPSNKVTEKGKYVELRCDPISGHTALYWYRQSLGQGPEFLIYFQGTGAADDSGLPNDRFFAVRPEGSVSTLKIQRTERGDSAVYLCASSLTTNTEAFFGQGTRLTVV.